Below, 29 T cell receptor beta chains from the same sample are listed, as sequenced in a study of shared clonotypes between healthy human individuals. Sequencing used immunoSEQ multiplex PCR; TCRdb keeps in-frame clones, though not all of them. The repertoire includes some 2,000,000 clones, 90% to 95% of them detected once, and 0.1% to 0.15% sits in the top ten. The sample was naive CD4+ T cells sorted from blood. Subset reported: CD45RA+ positively selected. These receptors came from a man younger than 35 in good health.

The chain recombines TRBV28 with TRBJ2-3; no definite D call. The CDR3 totals 17 residues. V was cut by 7 bases and J by 2 bases, with 22 bases left in between. Germline assignment: CDR1 MDHEN and CDR2 SYDVKM. DNA for the CDR3: TGTGCCAGCAAGCCCCCCAGAGGAGCAATCATCACAGATACGCAGTATTTT. The encoded protein is CASKPPRGAIITDTQYF. Full variable domain (remainder filled in from reference TRBV28 and TRBJ2-3): DVKVTQSSRYLVKRTGEKVFLECVQDMDHENMFWYRQDPGLGLRLIYFSYDVKMKEKGDIPEGYSVSREKKERFSLILESASTNQTSMYLCASKPPRGAIITDTQYFGPGTRLTVL.

CDR3 in amino acids: CASIQFVSTDTQYF. In nucleotides, the CDR3 is TGTGCCAGCATTCAGTTTGTATCCACAGATACGCAGTATTTT. The chain employs TRBV2 and TRBJ2-3; D unresolved. The CDR3 runs to 14 residues. Looked up from germline, CDR1 is SNHLY and CDR2 is FYNNEI. Trimming left V 7 bases short and J 2 bases short, with 13 bases between.

This sequence joins TRBV6-1 and TRBJ2-1; 8 bases are a match to TRBD2. Trimming at V came to 3 bases and at J to 6 bases, leaving 10 bases not matched to a gene. This CDR3 spans 16 amino acids. Germline lookup yields CDR1 MNHNS and CDR2 SASEGT. The CDR3 region is CASSDLLRGDTNEQFF. The CDR3 DNA reads TGTGCCAGCAGTGATCTCCTGCGGGGGGATACCAATGAGCAGTTCTTC.

V and J are TRBV27 and TRBJ1-1; tentative D call: TRBD1 (5 bases). CDR3 size: 13 residues. Trimming left V 8 bases short and J 6 bases short, with 16 bases between. CDR1 and CDR2 from the germline V gene are MNHEY and SMNVEV (reference sequence). CDR3 DNA: TGTGCCAGCGGTCCCCGCCCAGGGTCTGAAGCTTTCTTT. Its protein is CASGPRPGSEAFF.

This chain connects TRBV6-5 to TRBJ2-1; TRBD1 agrees at 7 bases. V dropped 4 bases and J dropped 6; count of bases not matched to a gene: 9. The CDR3 has 15 amino acids. Germline-derived CDR1 and CDR2 are MNHEY and SVGAGI. In nucleotides, the CDR3 is TGTGCCAGCAGTTCCGGACAGGTAGCGAGCAATGAGCAGTTCTTC. Translated: CASSSGQVASNEQFF.

The rearrangement joins TRBV5-1 to TRBJ2-3, with 7 positions matching TRBD1. Germline V gives CDR1 SGHRS, CDR2 YFSETQ. The J segment lost 3 bases and the V segment lost 2 bases, leaving 6 bases of the junction unmatched. CDR3 length: 15 amino acids. CDR3 in DNA: TGCGCCAGCAGCTTCGACGGGACAGATACAGATACGCAGTATTTT. Amino acid sequence: CASSFDGTDTDTQYF.

The chain is built from TRBV19 and TRBJ2-7; the D gene is possibly TRBD2 (5 bases). V lost 5 bases and J 7 bases, leaving 18 bases between the germline ends. Germline CDR1 is LNHDA and CDR2 is SQIVND (reference sequence). CDR3 length: 14 residues. CDR3 region: CASSVPGSSGEQYF. Written as DNA, the CDR3 is TGTGCCAGTAGTGTCCCCGGATCATCGGGAGAGCAGTACTTC.

A note on this clone: A much larger clone lies one base from this, so it may be a read error. Distinct nucleotide sequences in the sample also encode this CDR3. The V and J genes are TRBV9 and TRBJ2-3; the match to TRBD2 covers 8 bases. This CDR3 comprises 13 residues. Germline V gene data show CDR1 as SGDLS and CDR2 as YYNGEE. As DNA, the CDR3 is TGTGCCAGCAGCGTACCAGCGGGAGATACGCAGTACTTT. It codes for CASSVPAGDTQYF.

The chain couples TRBV25-1 to TRBJ2-7, with D possibly being TRBD1 or TRBD2 (7 bases each). The length of the CDR3 is 15 residues. Trimming left V 7 bases short and J 4 bases short, with 20 bases between. CDR1 and CDR2 from the germline V gene are MGHDK and SYGVNS. The DNA for the CDR3 is TGTGCCAGCAACCTGGGAGGGGGCTTAAAGTACGAGCAGTACTTC. Translating it yields CASNLGGGLKYEQYF.

The chain links TRBV6-1 to TRBJ2-3; D is uncertain. V lost 5 bases to trimming and J lost 2 bases, with 8 bases between them. The CDR3 spans 13 residues. Germline V gives CDR1 MNHNS, CDR2 SASEGT. CDR3 sequence reads: CASSSQYTDTQYF. The CDR3 DNA reads TGTGCCAGCAGTTCTCAGTACACAGATACGCAGTATTTT.

The rearrangement links TRBV7-9 to TRBJ2-7; TRBD2 matches at 7 bases. V lost 1 base and J lost 0; bases outside the gene matches: 6. The CDR3 sequence is 16 residues long. In germline, CDR1 is SEHNR, CDR2 FQNEAQ (reference sequence). CDR3: CASSLGEGEISYEQYF. The DNA for the CDR3 is TGTGCCAGCAGCTTAGGGGAGGGCGAGATCTCCTACGAGCAGTACTTC.

The gene calls are TRBV2 and TRBJ2-7; D ambiguous. Per germline, CDR1 SNHLY and CDR2 FYNNEI. The CDR3 sequence is 15 residues long. The germline V and J ends were trimmed by 3 bases and 4 bases, with 16 bases remaining between them. CDR3 sequence reads: CASSDPAGHKYEQYF. CDR3 bases: TGTGCCAGCAGTGACCCAGCTGGCCACAAGTACGAGCAGTACTTC.

With respect to this clone: Other DNA sequences in the same sample also yield this CDR3. The rearrangement links TRBV27 to TRBJ1-6, with TRBD1 as a possible D gene (5 bases). The CDR3 consists of 14 residues. Germline V gene sequence: CDR1 MNHEY, CDR2 SMNVEV (reference sequence). Trimming shortened V by 1 base and J by 7 bases, and 8 bases separated the two germline ends. The CDR3 loop reads CASSLWGGNSPLHF. CDR3 bases: TGTGCCAGCAGTTTATGGGGGGGAAATTCACCCCTCCACTTT.

About this clone itself: Given a much more abundant clone one base away, this may be a read error. The gene calls are TRBV28 and TRBJ2-7, with a tentative D call TRBD2 (6 bases). V was pared by 4 bases and J by 5 bases, with 6 bases between. The germline gives CDR1 MDHEN, CDR2 SYDVKM. The length of the CDR3 is 11 residues. The CDR3, as DNA: TGTGCCAGCAGTTGGAGGGACGAGCAGTACTTC. Amino acids: CASSWRDEQYF.

The V call is TRBV7-2, the J call TRBJ2-3, with TRBD2 matching 7 bases. The J segment lost 1 base and the V segment lost 4 bases, leaving 8 bases of the junction unmatched. Germline CDR1 is SGHTA and CDR2 is FQGNSA. The CDR3 has 16 amino acids. CDR3 loop: CASSSSGGVGTDTQYF. CDR3 bases: TGTGCCAGCAGCTCATCGGGGGGAGTCGGCACAGATACGCAGTATTTT. Based on the CDR3 plus reference TRBV7-2 and TRBJ2-3, the full variable domain is GAGVSQSPSNKVTEKGKDVELRCDPISGHTALYWYRQSLGQGLEFLIYFQGNSAPDKSGLPSDRFSAERTGGSVSTLTIQRTQQEDSAVYLCASSSSGGVGTDTQYFGPGTRLTVL.

For this clone: Other DNA variants within this sample encode the same CDR3. This rearrangement joins TRBV6-5 to TRBJ1-2, with D perhaps TRBD1 (5 bases). CDR1 and CDR2 (germline): MNHEY, SVGAGI. The CDR3 runs 14 residues. Trimming removed 5 bases from V and 0 bases from J, with 10 bases in between. The CDR3 DNA reads as TGTGCCAGCAGTCGAGACAGTTCTAACTATGGCTACACCTTC. Translated: CASSRDSSNYGYTF.

The rearrangement links TRBV5-1 to TRBJ2-7; the D gene could be TRBD1 or TRBD2 (6 bases each). CDR1 SGHRS and CDR2 YFSETQ come from the germline V gene. The CDR3 length is 15 residues. Trimming cost V 4 bases and J 3 bases, with 17 bases left between them. The DNA for the CDR3 is TGCGCCAGCAGCACGGAGGGGGTAGGTCTCTACGAGCAGTACTTC. Translating gives CASSTEGVGLYEQYF.

The chain joins TRBV2 to TRBJ2-1; D is unresolved. Germline lookup yields CDR1 SNHLY and CDR2 FYNNEI. The ends were cut back, 4 bases at V and 0 bases at J, with 13 bases in the middle. The CDR3 consists of 16 residues. Written as DNA, the CDR3 is TGTGCCAGCAGTGGTCCCTTGACCAGCTCCTACAATGAGCAGTTCTTC. Translating gives CASSGPLTSSYNEQFF.

The V call is TRBV7-2, the J call TRBJ2-7, with D perhaps being TRBD1 or TRBD2 (5 bases each). V dropped 4 bases and J dropped 3 bases, with 13 bases sitting between them. Germline loops: CDR1 SGHTA, CDR2 FQGNSA. The CDR3 spans 14 residues. The CDR3 spells CASSSRDRGYEQYF. The CDR3, as DNA: TGTGCCAGCAGCTCCCGGGACCGAGGCTACGAGCAGTACTTC.

The chain combines TRBV2 with TRBJ2-2; 12 nucleotides align to TRBD2. Germline lookup yields CDR1 SNHLY and CDR2 FYNNEI. CDR3 length: 15 residues. V trimming: 6 bases; J trimming: 6 bases; junction bases outside the gene matches: 5. The CDR3 bases are TGTGCCAGCAGAGGACTAGCGGGAAGGTCCGGGGAGCTGTTTTTT. It codes for CASRGLAGRSGELFF.

This chain connects TRBV6-5 to TRBJ2-1; TRBD1 matches 8 bases. Germline lookup yields CDR1 MNHEY and CDR2 SVGAGI. Trimming at V came to 2 bases and at J to 7 bases, leaving 10 bases not matched to a gene. There are 16 residues in the CDR3. The CDR3 coding sequence is TGTGCCAGCAGTTACAAGTGGCAGGGGGCTAGGAATGAGCAGTTCTTC. Protein product: CASSYKWQGARNEQFF.

The chain employs TRBV18 and TRBJ1-5; TRBD1 agrees at 9 bases. The J segment lost 4 bases and the V segment lost 3 bases, leaving 10 bases of the junction unmatched. Germline CDR1 KGHSH, CDR2 LQKENI. The CDR3 totals 17 residues. The CDR3 is CASSPTGTGSGNQPQHF. DNA of the CDR3: TGTGCCAGCTCACCCACCGGGACAGGGTCCGGGAATCAGCCCCAGCATTTT.

V is TRBV11-3 and J is TRBJ2-1; D unresolved. Germline V lookup: CDR1 SGHNT, CDR2 YENEEA. V was cut by 0 bases and J by 5 bases, with 14 bases left in between. The CDR3 contains 16 residues. Here the CDR3 reads CASSLESGPKNNEQFF. DNA for the CDR3: TGTGCCAGCAGCTTAGAATCAGGACCCAAGAACAATGAGCAGTTCTTC. The whole variable domain, filled in from reference TRBV11-3 and TRBJ2-1, reads EAGVVQSPRYKIIEKKQPVAFWCNPISGHNTLYWYLQNLGQGPELLIRYENEEAVDDSQLPKDRFSAERLKGVDSTLKIQPAELGDSAVYLCASSLESGPKNNEQFFGPGTRLTVL.

CDR3 in amino acids: CASSSTGDSSYEQYF. In nucleotides, the CDR3 is TGCGCCAGCAGCTCGACAGGGGATAGTTCCTACGAGCAGTACTTC. This chain joins TRBV5-1 and TRBJ2-7; 8 nucleotides align to TRBD1. The CDR3 contains 15 residues. CDR1 SGHRS and CDR2 YFSETQ come from the germline V gene. V shed 3 bases and J 1 base; nucleotides not matched to a gene: 6.

Note on this clone: One end of the junction varies from germline; a read error may be responsible. This chain uses TRBV7-7 with TRBJ1-3, with 9 bases that match TRBD1. The CDR3 contains 14 residues. Per germline, CDR1 SSHAT and CDR2 FNYEAQ (reference sequence). The CDR3 here is CASSYRDREDTIYF. CDR3 sequence (DNA): TGTGCTAGCAGCTACCGGGACAGGGAGGACACCATATATTTT.

The chain combines TRBV11-2 with TRBJ1-1; D may be TRBD1 (5 bases). Germline V gene data show CDR1 as SGHAT and CDR2 as FQNNGV. V dropped 6 bases and J dropped 6 bases, with 20 bases sitting between them. This CDR3 contains 15 residues. The CDR3 protein is CASSPTPGQKAEAFF. As DNA, the CDR3 is TGTGCCAGCAGTCCGACCCCAGGACAAAAGGCTGAAGCTTTCTTT.

The V and J genes are TRBV9 and TRBJ2-3; D not certain. CDR3 size: 14 residues. V was trimmed by 0 bases and J by 12 bases, leaving 17 bases between them. CDR1 and CDR2 from the germline V gene are SGDLS and YYNGEE. The CDR3 reads CASSVAIDPFPQYF. As DNA, the CDR3 is TGTGCCAGCAGCGTAGCTATCGATCCCTTTCCCCAGTATTTT.

The chain carries TRBV7-8 and TRBJ2-5, with 10 bases aligning to TRBD2. Germline CDR1 and CDR2: SGHVS and FQNEAQ. The V gene end was trimmed by 6 bases and the J gene end by 4 bases; junction bases not matched to a gene: 14. The CDR3 is 17 residues long. The CDR3 here is CASRTRTSGEGTETQYF. CDR3 in DNA: TGTGCCAGCAGGACCCGAACTAGCGGGGAGGGGACAGAGACCCAGTACTTC.

This rearrangement joins TRBV29-1 to TRBJ1-3; D ambiguous. V was trimmed by 7 bases and J by 9 bases, leaving 16 bases between them. CDR3 size: 12 residues. The germline V gene encodes CDR1 SQVTM and CDR2 ANQGSEA. The CDR3, as DNA: TGCAGCGCTGGGTATGAGACCGGCACCATATATTTT. It yields the protein CSAGYETGTIYF.